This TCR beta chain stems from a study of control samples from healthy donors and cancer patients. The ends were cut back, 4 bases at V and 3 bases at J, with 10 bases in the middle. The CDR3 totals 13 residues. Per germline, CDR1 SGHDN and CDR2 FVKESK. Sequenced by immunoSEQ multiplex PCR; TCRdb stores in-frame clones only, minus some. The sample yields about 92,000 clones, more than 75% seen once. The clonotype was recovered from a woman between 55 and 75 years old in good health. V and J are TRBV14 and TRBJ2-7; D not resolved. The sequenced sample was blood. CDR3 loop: CASSRASHYEQYF. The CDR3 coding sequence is TGTGCCAGCAGCCGGGCATCACACTACGAGCAGTACTTC.